The subject of this entry is one T cell receptor beta chain. Its antigen remains unidentified. The record originates from a study of T cell responses to AZD1222 COVID-19 vaccine. Study outcomes and limitations: White British donors predominated, females outnumbered males, and clonal diversity was possibly underestimated.

CDR1 and CDR2 (germline): MDHEN, SYDVKM. This CDR3 comprises 11 residues. The V gene lost 3 bases and the J gene lost 3 bases, with 1 base spanning the gap. Assay used: immunoSEQ multiplex PCR; TCRdb lists only in-frame clones, some missing. This sample carries about 96,000 clones, roughly 90% of them seen once, and the ten largest clones take approximately 25%. The source was peripheral blood, collected on day 0 of AZD1222 vaccination. This clonotype was sampled from an adult in good health. J is TRBJ2-3 and V is TRBV28; D unclear. The CDR3 loop reads CASSFTDTQYF. In DNA, the CDR3 is TGTGCCAGCAGTTTTACAGATACGCAGTATTTT. The whole variable domain, remainder taken from reference TRBV28 and TRBJ2-3, is DVKVTQSSRYLVKRTGEKVFLECVQDMDHENMFWYRQDPGLGLRLIYFSYDVKMKEKGDIPEGYSVSREKKERFSLILESASTNQTSMYLCASSFTDTQYFGPGTRLTVL.